This T cell receptor (beta chain) derives from a study of blood T cells in healthy people across ages. V gave up 4 bases and J gave up 1 base, with 10 bases separating them. Germline values: CDR1 DFQATT, CDR2 SNEGSKA (reference sequence). This CDR3 region has 13 residues. This clonotype appeared a few times. Using a J-beta primer mix together with a sample-barcoded 5' primer, a second PCR was run for about 6 to 12 cycles. Using its own MiXCR run on the 5' RACE reads, TCRdb lists one record per CDR3 protein. Altogether around 1.7 million distinct CDR3 sequences are present, roughly 27% being singletons, with the ten largest covering approximately 7.7%.

The chain joins TRBV20-1 to TRBJ2-5; D is uncertain. The sequenced material came from blood. The receptor was isolated from a woman in her twenties or thirties in good health. This CDR3 is CSATARAQETQYF. The CDR3 nucleotides read TGCAGTGCTACCGCTCGGGCCCAAGAGACCCAGTACTTC.